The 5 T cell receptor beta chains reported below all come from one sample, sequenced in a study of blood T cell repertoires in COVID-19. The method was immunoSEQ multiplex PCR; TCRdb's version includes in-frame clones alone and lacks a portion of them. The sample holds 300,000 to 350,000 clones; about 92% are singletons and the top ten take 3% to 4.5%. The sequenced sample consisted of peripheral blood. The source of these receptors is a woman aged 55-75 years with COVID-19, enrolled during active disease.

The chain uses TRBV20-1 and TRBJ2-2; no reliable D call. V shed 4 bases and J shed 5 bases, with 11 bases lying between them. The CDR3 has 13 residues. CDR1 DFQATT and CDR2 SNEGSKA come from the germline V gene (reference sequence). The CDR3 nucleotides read TGCAGTGCTAATGAACAGTTAACCGGGGAGCTGTTTTTT. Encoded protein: CSANEQLTGELFF.

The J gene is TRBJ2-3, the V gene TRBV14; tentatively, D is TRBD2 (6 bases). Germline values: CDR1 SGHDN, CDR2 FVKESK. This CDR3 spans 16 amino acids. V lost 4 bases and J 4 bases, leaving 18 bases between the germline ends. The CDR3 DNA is TGTGCCAGCAGCCTCCGTCCGGGACTGATATCAGATACGCAGTATTTT. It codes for CASSLRPGLISDTQYF. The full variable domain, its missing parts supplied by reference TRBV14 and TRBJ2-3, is EAGVTQFPSHSVIEKGQTVTLRCDPISGHDNLYWYRRVMGKEIKFLLHFVKESKQDESGMPNNRFLAERTGGTYSTLKVQPAELEDSGVYFCASSLRPGLISDTQYFGPGTRLTVL.

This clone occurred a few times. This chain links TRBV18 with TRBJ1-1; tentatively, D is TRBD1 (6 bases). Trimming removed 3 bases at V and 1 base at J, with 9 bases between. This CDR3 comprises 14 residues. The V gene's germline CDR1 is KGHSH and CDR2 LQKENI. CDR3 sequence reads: CASSPDRKNTEAFF. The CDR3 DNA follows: TGTGCCAGCTCACCGGACAGAAAGAACACTGAAGCTTTCTTT.

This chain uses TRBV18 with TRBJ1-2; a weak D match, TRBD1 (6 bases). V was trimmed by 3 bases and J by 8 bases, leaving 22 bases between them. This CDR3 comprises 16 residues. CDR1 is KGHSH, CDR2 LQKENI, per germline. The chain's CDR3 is CASSPGAAELARGYTF. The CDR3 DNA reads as TGTGCCAGCTCACCGGGGGCCGCAGAGCTCGCAAGAGGCTACACCTTC.

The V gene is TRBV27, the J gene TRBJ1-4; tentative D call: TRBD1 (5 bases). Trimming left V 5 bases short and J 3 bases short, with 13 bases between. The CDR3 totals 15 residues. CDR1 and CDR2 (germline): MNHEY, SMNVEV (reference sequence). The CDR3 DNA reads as TGTGCCAGCAGTCCCCAATGGGGGGCTAATGAAAAACTGTTTTTT. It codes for CASSPQWGANEKLFF.